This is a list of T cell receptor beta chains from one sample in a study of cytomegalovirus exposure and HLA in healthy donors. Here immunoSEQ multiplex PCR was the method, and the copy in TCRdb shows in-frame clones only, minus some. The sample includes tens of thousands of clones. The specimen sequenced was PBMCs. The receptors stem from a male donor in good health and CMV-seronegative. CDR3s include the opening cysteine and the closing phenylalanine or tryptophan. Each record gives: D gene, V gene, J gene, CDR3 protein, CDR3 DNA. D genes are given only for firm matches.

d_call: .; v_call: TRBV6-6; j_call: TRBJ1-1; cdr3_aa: CATSTRENTEAFF; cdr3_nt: TGTGCCACCAGCACCCGGGAAAACACTGAAGCTTTCTTT
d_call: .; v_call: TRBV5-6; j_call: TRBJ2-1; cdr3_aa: CASSSWTAPTSDNEQFF; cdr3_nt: TGTGCCAGCAGCTCCTGGACAGCCCCGACCTCCGACAATGAGCAGTTCTTC
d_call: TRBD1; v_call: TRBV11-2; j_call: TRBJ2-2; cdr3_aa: CASSLGRGRSTGELFF; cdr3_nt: TGTGCCAGCAGCTTAGGCAGGGGGCGCTCCACCGGGGAGCTGTTTTTT
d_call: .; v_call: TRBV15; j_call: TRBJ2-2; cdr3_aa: CATSRDLLGGAVGELFF; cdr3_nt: TGTGCCACCAGCAGAGATCTGTTGGGGGGGGCCGTCGGGGAGCTGTTTTTT
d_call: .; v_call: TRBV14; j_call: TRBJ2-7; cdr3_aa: CASSQRQSVDYEQYF; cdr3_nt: TGTGCCAGCAGCCAACGACAGTCTGTTGACTACGAGCAGTACTTC
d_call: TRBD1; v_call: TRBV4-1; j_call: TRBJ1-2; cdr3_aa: CASSQAGTANYGYTF; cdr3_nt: TGCGCCAGCAGCCAGGCCGGGACAGCCAACTATGGCTACACCTTC
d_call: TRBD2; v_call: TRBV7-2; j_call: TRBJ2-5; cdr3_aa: CASSLALGLAGGPEETQYF; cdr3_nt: TGTGCCAGCAGCTTAGCGCTGGGACTAGCGGGGGGGCCTGAAGAGACCCAGTACTTC
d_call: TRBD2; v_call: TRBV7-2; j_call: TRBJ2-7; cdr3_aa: CASSGQAGASYEQYF; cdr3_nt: TGTGCCAGCAGCGGACAAGCGGGGGCCTCCTACGAGCAGTACTTC
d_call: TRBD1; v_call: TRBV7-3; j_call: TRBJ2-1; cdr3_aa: CASSPRGDRGGNEQFF; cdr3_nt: TGTGCCAGCAGCCCCCGGGGGGACAGGGGTGGGAATGAGCAGTTCTTC
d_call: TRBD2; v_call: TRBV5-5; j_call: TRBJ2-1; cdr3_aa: CASSPTSGRVRNEQFF; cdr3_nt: TGTGCCAGCAGCCCGACTAGCGGGAGGGTGCGCAATGAGCAGTTCTTC
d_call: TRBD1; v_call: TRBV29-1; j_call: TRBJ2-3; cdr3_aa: CSVAVRDRPSDTQYF; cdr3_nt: TGCAGCGTTGCTGTTCGGGACAGACCCTCAGATACGCAGTATTTT
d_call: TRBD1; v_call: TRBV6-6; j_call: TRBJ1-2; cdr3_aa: CASSYSEQGARGYTF; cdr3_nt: TGTGCCAGCAGTTACTCGGAACAGGGGGCGCGAGGCTACACCTTC
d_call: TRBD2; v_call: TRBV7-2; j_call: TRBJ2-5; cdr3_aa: CASSRPRGGETQYF; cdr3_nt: TGTGCCAGCAGCCGACCCCGGGGGGGAGAGACCCAGTACTTC
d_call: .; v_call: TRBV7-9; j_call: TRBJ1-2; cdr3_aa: CASSIGGGTNYGYTF; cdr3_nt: TGTGCCAGCAGTATAGGCGGGGGTACTAACTATGGCTACACCTTC
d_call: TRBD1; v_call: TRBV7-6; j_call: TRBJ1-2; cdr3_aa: CASSPSTGKKYGYTF; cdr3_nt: TGTGCCAGCAGCCCGTCGACAGGGAAGAAGTATGGCTACACCTTC
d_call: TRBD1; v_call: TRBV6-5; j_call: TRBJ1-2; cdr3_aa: CASRQPGQGYGYTF; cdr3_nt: TGTGCCAGCAGACAACCGGGACAGGGCTATGGCTACACCTTC
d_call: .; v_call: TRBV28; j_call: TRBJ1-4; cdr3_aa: CASSPHSGGNEKLFF; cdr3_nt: TGTGCCAGCAGTCCCCATTCGGGAGGGAATGAAAAACTGTTTTTT
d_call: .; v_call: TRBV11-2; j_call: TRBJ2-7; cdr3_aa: CASSLEADYEQYF; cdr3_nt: TGTGCCAGCAGCTTAGAGGCTGACTACGAGCAGTACTTC
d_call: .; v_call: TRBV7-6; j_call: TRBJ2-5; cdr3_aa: CASSPDGGSYQETQYF; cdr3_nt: TGTGCCAGCAGCCCGGACGGGGGATCGTACCAAGAGACCCAGTACTTC
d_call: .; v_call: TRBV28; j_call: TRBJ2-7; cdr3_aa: CASGVRGQYF; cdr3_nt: TGTGCCAGTGGAGTCAGGGGGCAGTACTTC
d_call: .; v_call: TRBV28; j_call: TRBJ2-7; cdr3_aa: CASSQGDEQYF; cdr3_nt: TGTGCCAGCAGCCAGGGTGACGAGCAGTACTTC
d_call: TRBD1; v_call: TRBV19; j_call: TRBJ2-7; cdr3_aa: CASSRGTVSYEQYF; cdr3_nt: TGTGCCAGTAGTCGTGGGACAGTCTCCTACGAGCAGTACTTC
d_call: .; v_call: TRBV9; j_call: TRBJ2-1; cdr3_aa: CASSVGTYGEQFF; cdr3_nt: TGTGCCAGCAGCGTAGGGACATACGGTGAGCAGTTCTTC
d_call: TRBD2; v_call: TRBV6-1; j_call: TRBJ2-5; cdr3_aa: CASSSTSGGETQYF; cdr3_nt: TGTGCCAGCAGTTCGACTAGCGGGGGAGAGACCCAGTACTTC
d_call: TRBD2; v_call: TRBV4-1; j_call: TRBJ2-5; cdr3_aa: CASSQGLAGAGETQYF; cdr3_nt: TGCGCCAGCAGCCAAGGCCTAGCGGGGGCCGGGGAGACCCAGTACTTC
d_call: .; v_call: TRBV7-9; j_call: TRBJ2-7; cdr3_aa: CASSFDRRTGEQYF; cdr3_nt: TGTGCCAGCAGCTTCGACAGACGAACGGGCGAGCAGTACTTC
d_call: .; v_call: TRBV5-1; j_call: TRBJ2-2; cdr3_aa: CASSWTVISTGELFF; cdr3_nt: TGCGCCAGCAGCTGGACAGTCATCTCCACCGGGGAGCTGTTTTTT
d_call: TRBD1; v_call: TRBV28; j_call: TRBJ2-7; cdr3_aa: CASRRPGQGGEQYF; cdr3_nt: TGTGCCAGCAGGCGGCCGGGACAGGGGGGCGAGCAGTACTTC
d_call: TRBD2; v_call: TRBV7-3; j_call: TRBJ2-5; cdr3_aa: CASSLNGGARETQYF; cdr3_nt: TGTGCCAGCAGCTTAAACGGGGGGGCGAGGGAGACCCAGTACTTC
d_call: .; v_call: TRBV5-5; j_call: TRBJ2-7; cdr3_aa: CASSLAPGYEQYF; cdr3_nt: TGTGCCAGCAGCTTGGCCCCGGGCTACGAGCAGTACTTC
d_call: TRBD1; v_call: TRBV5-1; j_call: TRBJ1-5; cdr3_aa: CASSSGVGGSNQPQHF; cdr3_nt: TGCGCCAGCAGCTCCGGGGTAGGGGGCAGCAATCAGCCCCAGCATTTT
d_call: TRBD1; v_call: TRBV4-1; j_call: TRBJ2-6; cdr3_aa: CASSQFDRGRAGANVLTF; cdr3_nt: TGCGCCAGCAGCCAATTTGACAGGGGGCGGGCTGGGGCCAACGTCCTGACTTTC
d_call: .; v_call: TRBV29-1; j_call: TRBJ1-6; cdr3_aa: CSVVEQEASPLHF; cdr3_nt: TGCAGCGTTGTGGAGCAGGAGGCTTCACCCCTACACTTT
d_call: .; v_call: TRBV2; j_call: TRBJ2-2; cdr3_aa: CASMFEQTNTGELFF; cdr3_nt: TGTGCCAGCATGTTTGAACAGACGAACACCGGGGAGCTGTTTTTT
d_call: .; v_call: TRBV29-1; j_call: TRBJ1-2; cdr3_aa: CSVEDPAENYGYTF; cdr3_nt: TGCAGCGTTGAAGACCCTGCGGAGAACTATGGCTACACCTTC
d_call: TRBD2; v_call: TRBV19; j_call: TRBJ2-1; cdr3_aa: CASRRAAGVANEQFF; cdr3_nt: TGTGCCAGTCGGAGGGCAGCGGGAGTTGCCAATGAGCAGTTCTTC
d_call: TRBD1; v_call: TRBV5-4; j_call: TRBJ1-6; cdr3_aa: CASSPGGDYNSPLHF; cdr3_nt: TGTGCCAGCAGCCCAGGGGGAGACTATAATTCACCCCTCCACTTT
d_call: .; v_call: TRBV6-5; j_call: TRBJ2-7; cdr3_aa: CASSYRDTSAYEQYF; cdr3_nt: TGTGCCAGCAGTTACCGGGACACTAGCGCCTACGAGCAGTACTTC
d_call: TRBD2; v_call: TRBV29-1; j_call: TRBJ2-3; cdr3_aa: CSARREGFDTQYF; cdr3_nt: TGCAGCGCCCGGCGGGAGGGGTTTGATACGCAGTATTTT
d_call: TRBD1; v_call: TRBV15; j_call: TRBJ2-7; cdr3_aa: CATSKRRDRPYEQYF; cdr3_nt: TGTGCCACCAGCAAGAGAAGGGACAGACCCTACGAGCAGTACTTC
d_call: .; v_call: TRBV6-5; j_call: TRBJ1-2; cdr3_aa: CASSYSRGGEDYGYTF; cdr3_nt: TGTGCCAGCAGTTACTCGAGGGGGGGAGAGGACTATGGCTACACCTTC